These 10 T cell receptor beta chains share one sample of origin, sequenced in a study of blood T cell repertoires in COVID-19. The table came from immunoSEQ multiplex PCR; TCRdb's copy has only in-frame clones and leaves some out. The sample yields roughly 100,000 clones, about 86% seen once. Material for sequencing was peripheral blood. These receptors all come from a man aged 80 or over with acute or convalescent COVID-19.

The J gene is TRBJ1-1, the V gene TRBV29-1; 8 bases align to TRBD1. The germline V gene encodes CDR1 SQVTM and CDR2 ANQGSEA. Losses at the gene ends were 4 bases for V and 1 base for J; bases not matched to a gene: 8. This CDR3 comprises 15 residues. Here the CDR3 reads CSVAGQGGKNTEAFF. In DNA, the CDR3 is TGCAGCGTTGCAGGACAGGGAGGCAAGAACACTGAAGCTTTCTTT.

The V gene is TRBV18, the J gene TRBJ1-6; tentative D call: TRBD1 (6 bases). The germline gives CDR1 KGHSH, CDR2 LQKENI. The CDR3 runs 17 residues. The V and J ends lost 2 bases and 7 bases respectively, with 18 bases between them. The CDR3 DNA sequence: TGTGCCAGCTCACCAATTTATGGCACCGGGACAAATTCACCCCTCCACTTT. This gives the protein CASSPIYGTGTNSPLHF.

This clone was observed a single time. J is TRBJ2-2 and V is TRBV7-6, with D possibly being TRBD2 (6 bases). This CDR3 spans 16 amino acids. V lost 1 base to trimming and J lost 8 bases, with 17 bases between them. Germline loops: CDR1 SGHVS, CDR2 FNYEAQ. The CDR3 coding sequence is TGTGCCAGCAGCTTAGAGGGGACTTCCCTAAGAGGGGAGCTGTTTTTT. Residues: CASSLEGTSLRGELFF.

The V and J genes are TRBV5-1 and TRBJ2-7, with TRBD2 matching 8 bases. The CDR3 contains 14 residues. Germline V CDR1 and CDR2: SGHRS, YFSETQ. V shed 4 bases and J 2 bases; nucleotides not matched to a gene: 5. As DNA, the CDR3 is TGCGCCAGCAGCCCGGGGGGGGCCCCCTACGAGCAGTACTTC. This translates into CASSPGGAPYEQYF.

This rearrangement joins TRBV13 to TRBJ2-5; a weak D match, TRBD2 (5 bases). Trimming removed 2 bases at V and 1 base at J, with 11 bases between. The CDR3 runs to 15 residues. Germline CDR1 is PRHDT and CDR2 is FYEKMQ (reference sequence). The CDR3 DNA follows: TGTGCCAGCAGCTTAAGAGGGTGGGCCCAAGAGACCCAGTACTTC. This gives the protein CASSLRGWAQETQYF.

This sequence joins TRBV10-1 and TRBJ2-6; TRBD1 aligns across 11 bases. V shed 4 bases, J shed 0 bases, and the junction held 2 bases outside the gene matches. Per the germline V gene, CDR1 is WNHNN and CDR2 is SYGVQD (reference sequence). The CDR3 consists of 17 residues. The chain's CDR3 is CASSAGTGGSGANVLTF. Here the CDR3 DNA reads TGCGCCAGCAGTGCCGGGACAGGGGGCTCTGGGGCCAACGTCCTGACTTTC.

This clone was counted ten times or more. The identical CDR3 is also encoded by other nucleotide sequences in the sample. The V and J genes are TRBV29-1 and TRBJ2-6, with D perhaps TRBD1 (6 bases). Trimming pared 4 bases from V and 0 bases from J, leaving 13 bases between. There are 16 residues in the CDR3. CDR1 is SQVTM and CDR2 is ANQGSEA in the germline V gene. CDR3 nucleotides: TGCAGCGTTGCTCGGGACATCGACTCTGGGGCCAACGTCCTGACTTTC. Protein product: CSVARDIDSGANVLTF.

The chain is built from TRBV28 and TRBJ2-1; TRBD2 matches at 9 bases. The V gene end was trimmed by 8 bases and the J gene end by 5 bases; junction bases not matched to a gene: 7. There are 14 residues in the CDR3. CDR1 is MDHEN, CDR2 SYDVKM, per germline. CDR3 nucleotides: TGTGCCAGCCTCGCGGGAGGGGGGCACAATGAGCAGTTCTTC. Amino acids: CASLAGGGHNEQFF.

The J gene is TRBJ2-3, the V gene TRBV5-1, with TRBD2 matching over 7 bases. There are 15 residues in the CDR3. CDR1 and CDR2 from the germline V gene are SGHRS and YFSETQ. Trimming cost V 4 bases and J 0 bases; bases outside gene matches: 5. In DNA, the CDR3 is TGCGCCAGCAGCGGGAGGGAGCGGAGCACAGATACGCAGTATTTT. It specifies CASSGRERSTDTQYF.

There are a few counts of this clone. The gene calls are TRBV5-4 and TRBJ2-7; 13 bases are shared with TRBD2. The germline gives CDR1 SGHNT, CDR2 YYREEE (reference sequence). This CDR3 has 15 residues. Trimming removed 4 bases from V and 2 bases from J; junction bases left unmatched: 3. CDR3 nucleotide sequence: TGTGCCAGCAGCCGCGGGACTAGCGGGACCTACGAGCAGTACTTC. As protein: CASSRGTSGTYEQYF.